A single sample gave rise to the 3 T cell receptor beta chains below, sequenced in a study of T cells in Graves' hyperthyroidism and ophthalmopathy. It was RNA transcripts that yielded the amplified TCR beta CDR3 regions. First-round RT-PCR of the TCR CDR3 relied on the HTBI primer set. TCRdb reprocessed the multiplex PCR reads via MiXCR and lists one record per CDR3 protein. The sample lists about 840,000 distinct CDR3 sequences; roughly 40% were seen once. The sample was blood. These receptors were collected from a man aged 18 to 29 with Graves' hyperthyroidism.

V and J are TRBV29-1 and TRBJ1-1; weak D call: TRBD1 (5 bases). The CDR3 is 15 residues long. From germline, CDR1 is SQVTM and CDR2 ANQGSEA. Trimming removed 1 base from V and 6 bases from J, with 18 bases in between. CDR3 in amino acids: CSVEVGGGKISEAFF. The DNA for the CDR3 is TGCAGCGTTGAAGTTGGGGGGGGAAAGATCTCTGAAGCTTTCTTT.

The DNA for the CDR3 is TGTGCCAGCACCCTGGAGACCCAGTACTTC. Translated, it gives CASTLETQYF. The chain recombines TRBV7-2 with TRBJ2-5; D gene ambiguous. Per the germline V gene, CDR1 is SGHTA and CDR2 is FQGNSA. V was cut by 7 bases and J by 5 bases, with 5 bases left in between. The CDR3 runs 10 residues. Based on the CDR3 plus reference TRBV7-2 and TRBJ2-5, the full variable domain is GAGVSQSPSNKVTEKGKDVELRCDPISGHTALYWYRQSLGQGLEFLIYFQGNSAPDKSGLPSDRFSAERTGGSVSTLTIQRTQQEDSAVYLCASTLETQYFGPGTRLLVL.

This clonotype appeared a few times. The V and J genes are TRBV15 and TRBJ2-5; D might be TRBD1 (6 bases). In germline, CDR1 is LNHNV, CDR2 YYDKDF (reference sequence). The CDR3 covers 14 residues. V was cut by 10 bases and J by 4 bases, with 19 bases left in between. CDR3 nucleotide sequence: TGTGCCAGCGTCACAGGGACCCTCGGAGAGACCCAGTACTTC. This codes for CASVTGTLGETQYF.